The 14 T cell receptor beta chains listed next were all sequenced from one sample in a study of cytomegalovirus exposure and HLA in healthy donors. The PCR had 60 Vbeta and 13 Jbeta primers. Using immunoSEQ multiplex PCR, the repertoire was profiled, and TCRdb retains in-frame clones only, with some absent. The sample holds 100,000 to 150,000 clones. The sequencing input was PBMCs. These receptors were collected from a woman aged 40 to 50 in good health and CMV-seronegative.

Here the CDR3 reads CAIREGALQETQYF. For the CDR3, the DNA is TGTGCCATCAGGGAGGGGGCGCTTCAAGAGACCCAGTACTTC. The V call is TRBV10-3, the J call TRBJ2-5, with a tentative D call TRBD1 (7 bases). V lost 6 bases and J lost 2, with 13 bases in between. CDR1 is ENHRY and CDR2 is SYGVKD in the germline V gene. The CDR3 loop spans 14 amino acids.

The rearrangement uses TRBV5-1 and TRBJ1-1; D is perhaps TRBD1 (5 bases). The CDR3 consists of 15 residues. CDR1 SGHRS and CDR2 YFSETQ come from the germline V gene. V was shortened by 4 bases and J by 7 bases, with 20 bases between the two germline ends. The CDR3 spells CASSRGGATEGEAFF. For the CDR3, the DNA is TGCGCCAGCAGCCGTGGAGGGGCGACCGAAGGTGAAGCTTTCTTT.

The J gene is TRBJ1-1, the V gene TRBV9; TRBD1 is a possible D gene (6 bases). Germline-derived CDR1 and CDR2 are SGDLS and YYNGEE. The CDR3 extends over 14 amino acids. V was shortened by 4 bases and J by 1 base, with 11 bases between the two germline ends. The CDR3 is CASSRTGPNTEAFF. The CDR3 DNA sequence: TGTGCCAGCAGCCGTACAGGGCCGAACACTGAAGCTTTCTTT.

This chain connects TRBV5-1 to TRBJ1-1; TRBD1 matches 7 bases. The CDR3 contains 12 residues. Per the germline V gene, CDR1 is SGHRS and CDR2 is YFSETQ. Germline trimming cut 7 bases from V and 5 bases from J; bases unmatched to any gene: 5. CDR3 nucleotide sequence: TGCGCCAGCGGGGACAGAAATACTGAAGCTTTCTTT. This translates into CASGDRNTEAFF.

The J gene is TRBJ1-2, the V gene TRBV5-1; D perhaps matches TRBD1 (5 bases). Germline CDR1 is SGHRS and CDR2 is YFSETQ. V lost 6 bases and J lost 4, with 16 bases in between. This CDR3 has 14 residues. The CDR3 sequence: CASTSGDASYGYTF. CDR3 bases: TGCGCCAGCACCTCGGGGGACGCGAGCTATGGCTACACCTTC.

With respect to this clone: Compared with germline, one end of the junction differs, possibly owing to a read error. The chain uses TRBV7-7 and TRBJ1-3; D might be TRBD1 (5 bases). Germline V lookup: CDR1 SSHAT, CDR2 FNYEAQ (reference sequence). The CDR3 has 14 residues. In DNA, the CDR3 is TGTGCTAGCAGCTTAGGACACGGAAGAAACACCATATATTTT. It yields the protein CASSLGHGRNTIYF.

The rearrangement links TRBV6-5 to TRBJ2-2; possible D gene TRBD1, 6 bases. The V and J ends lost 2 bases and 6 bases respectively, with 16 bases between them. The CDR3 has 16 amino acids. CDR1 is MNHEY and CDR2 is SVGAGI in the germline V gene. CDR3 bases: TGTGCCAGCAGTTACAGAAGGGGACAAGATCCCGGGGAGCTGTTTTTT. It is translated as CASSYRRGQDPGELFF.

The chain employs TRBV27 and TRBJ2-3; 8 bases map to TRBD2. CDR1 and CDR2 (germline): MNHEY, SMNVEV (reference sequence). CDR3 size: 18 residues. With 2 bases clipped from V and 4 bases from J, the junction kept 14 bases outside the gene matches. The CDR3, as DNA: TGTGCCAGCAGTTTAGGGGTTTGGCGGGGGGTCATGGCAGATACGCAGTATTTT. It encodes CASSLGVWRGVMADTQYF.

The rearrangement links TRBV6-5 to TRBJ1-4; D call uncertain. The ends were cut back, 6 bases at V and 8 bases at J, with 19 bases in the middle. Germline V gene sequence: CDR1 MNHEY, CDR2 SVGAGI. CDR3 length: 15 amino acids. CDR3 bases: TGTGCCAGCAGCCCCGCGGGGTTCCCGGGGGAAAAACTGTTTTTT. Residues: CASSPAGFPGEKLFF.

Regarding this clone: A read error may account for a junction end that differs from germline. This chain joins TRBV7-7 and TRBJ2-1; TRBD1 matches 7 bases. Germline V lookup: CDR1 SSHAT, CDR2 FNYEAQ (reference sequence). The CDR3 spans 15 residues. CDR3 sequence (DNA): TGTGCTAGCAGCCCACAGGGGCCGGCCTACAATGAGCAGTTCTTC. Translating it yields CASSPQGPAYNEQFF.

The V call is TRBV19, the J call TRBJ1-6; tentative D call: TRBD1 (5 bases). The CDR3 extends over 15 amino acids. Germline values: CDR1 LNHDA, CDR2 SQIVND (reference sequence). V was trimmed by 4 bases and J by 9 bases, leaving 16 bases between them. This CDR3 is CASSNSVTAGSPLHF. The CDR3 coding sequence is TGTGCCAGTAGTAACTCGGTGACAGCTGGTTCACCCCTCCACTTT.

The rearrangement uses TRBV16 and TRBJ1-1; 8 bases line up with TRBD1. The CDR3 extends over 16 amino acids. The V and J ends lost 4 bases and 0 bases, in that order; junction bases with no gene match: 7. Germline CDR1 reads KGHSY; CDR2 reads FQNENV. Here the CDR3 DNA reads TGTGCCAGCAGCCCCGGGGACAGGAGAATGAACACTGAAGCTTTCTTT. This encodes CASSPGDRRMNTEAFF.

V is TRBV19 and J is TRBJ1-2, with a tentative D call TRBD1 (5 bases). Germline assignment: CDR1 LNHDA and CDR2 SQIVND (reference sequence). The CDR3 consists of 15 residues. V was cut by 4 bases and J by 4 bases, with 16 bases left in between. CDR3 region: CASSSRQTTLYGYTF. CDR3 in DNA: TGTGCCAGTAGTAGCCGACAGACCACCCTCTATGGCTACACCTTC.

The rearrangement links TRBV5-1 to TRBJ1-2; 9 positions agree with TRBD1. Losses at the gene ends were 4 bases for V and 7 bases for J; bases not matched to a gene: 11. This CDR3 spans 15 amino acids. Per the germline V gene, CDR1 is SGHRS and CDR2 is YFSETQ. For the CDR3, the DNA is TGCGCCAGCAGCCAAACGGGGACAGGGTCAGTTGGCTACACCTTC. This gives the protein CASSQTGTGSVGYTF. The whole variable domain, remainder taken from reference TRBV5-1 and TRBJ1-2, is KAGVTQTPRYLIKTRGQQVTLSCSPISGHRSVSWYQQTPGQGLQFLFEYFSETQRNKGNFPGRFSGRQFSNSRSEMNVSTLELGDSALYLCASSQTGTGSVGYTFGSGTRLTVV.